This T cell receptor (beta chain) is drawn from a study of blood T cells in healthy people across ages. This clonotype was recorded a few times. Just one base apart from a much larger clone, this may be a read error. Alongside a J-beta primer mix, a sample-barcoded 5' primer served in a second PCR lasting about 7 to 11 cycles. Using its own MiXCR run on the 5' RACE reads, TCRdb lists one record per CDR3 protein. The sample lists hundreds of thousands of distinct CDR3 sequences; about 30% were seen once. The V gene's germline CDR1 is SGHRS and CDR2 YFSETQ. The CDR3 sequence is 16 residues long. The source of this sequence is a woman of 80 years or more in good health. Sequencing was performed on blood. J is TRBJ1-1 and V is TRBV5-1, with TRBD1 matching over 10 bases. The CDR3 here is CASSPGTGVLNTGAFF. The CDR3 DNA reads TGCGCCAGCAGCCCAGGGACAGGGGTTCTGAACACTGGAGCTTTCTTT.